A single T cell receptor (beta chain) is shown here with its context. These data belong to a study of human T cells and chemical hapten exposure. Time point indicated: patch test 2, 6 weeks after DPC sensitization. Described treatment: therapeutic diphenylcyclopropenone sensitization with weekly scalp DPC. Germline-derived CDR1 and CDR2 are LGHDT and YNNKEL (reference sequence). With 6 bases clipped from V and 3 bases from J, the junction kept 7 bases outside the gene matches. This CDR3 comprises 14 residues. Unique molecular identifiers were attached to individual cDNA molecules during library preparation. In the original processing: A per-sample median of around 88,000 TCRs was observed, with counts ranging from about 23,224 to 700,000. One entry per CDR3 protein, called by TCRdb with MiXCR from the RACE reads. What appears here as the V and J calls and clone size reflects TCRdb's work, not the paper's. The sample holds a few hundred thousand distinct CDR3 sequences, about 6.3% seen once.

The TCR comes from a woman between 18 and 29 years old with alopecia areata. Some clones in this sample may be carry-over from other donors' samples. Source: whole blood, taken in connection with sensitization to the hapten diphenylcyclopropenone (DPC). The gene calls are TRBV3-1 and TRBJ1-2; TRBD1 matches 7 bases. This CDR3 is CASRRQGTHYGYTF. CDR3 DNA: TGTGCCAGCAGGAGACAGGGAACACACTATGGCTACACCTTC.